Presented here are 20 T cell receptor beta chains from one specimen sequenced in a study of OX40 agonist ivuxolimab in advanced cancers. Sequencing used immunoSEQ multiplex PCR; TCRdb keeps in-frame clones, though not all of them. The profile covers 52,000 or so clones, with 84% appearing a single time and 0.5% to 0.7% taken by the ten largest. This specimen consisted of CD4+ or CD8+ T cells sorted from blood, obtained in a trial of the OX40 agonist ivuxolimab. These receptors originate from an adult with an advanced solid tumor such as melanoma, head and neck, liver or kidney cancer.

The CDR3 loop reads CASSPPGVNTEAFF. CDR3 coding DNA: TGTGCCAGCAGCCCCCCTGGGGTGAACACTGAAGCTTTCTTT. The chain carries TRBV14 and TRBJ1-1; D gene ambiguous. CDR3 length: 14 residues. V was cut by 4 bases and J by 0 bases, with 9 bases left in between. Germline loops: CDR1 SGHDN, CDR2 FVKESK.

The chain uses TRBV7-2 and TRBJ2-7; 7 bases agree with TRBD1. The CDR3 totals 15 residues. Germline lookup yields CDR1 SGHTA and CDR2 FQGNSA. The J segment lost 1 base and the V segment lost 5 bases, leaving 8 bases of the junction unmatched. The CDR3 nucleotides are TGTGCCAGCAGCACCCGACAGGGAGTATCCTACGAGCAGTACTTC. It specifies CASSTRQGVSYEQYF.

CDR3 DNA sequence: TGCAGCGTTTTAGGGGGCTACGAGCAGTACTTC. It encodes CSVLGGYEQYF. The chain combines TRBV29-1 with TRBJ2-7; a possible D gene is TRBD1 (6 bases). Trimming removed 5 bases from V and 3 bases from J, with 8 bases in between. Germline V lookup: CDR1 SQVTM, CDR2 ANQGSEA. The CDR3 length is 11 residues.

This clone has only a few counts. The rearrangement links TRBV30 to TRBJ1-3; D not certain. V lost 2 bases and J lost 0, with 11 bases in between. The germline CDR1 and CDR2 sequences are GTSNPN and SVGIG (reference sequence). The CDR3 consists of 15 residues. The CDR3 here is CAWSRLVSSGNTIYF. CDR3 sequence (DNA): TGTGCCTGGAGTAGGCTAGTTTCCTCTGGAAACACCATATATTTT.

The J gene is TRBJ1-2, the V gene TRBV6-1, with TRBD1 matching over 7 bases. Trimming removed 7 bases from V and 0 bases from J; junction bases left unmatched: 5. The CDR3 is 14 amino acids. CDR1 is MNHNS, CDR2 SASEGT, per germline. The CDR3 sequence is CASNLGGSNYGYTF. DNA for the CDR3: TGTGCCAGCAACTTAGGGGGCTCTAACTATGGCTACACCTTC.

A single count supports this clone. The genes are TRBV6-1 and TRBJ1-5; D not resolved. V dropped 7 bases and J dropped 0 bases, with 10 bases sitting between them. This CDR3 is 14 amino acids long. The germline V gene encodes CDR1 MNHNS and CDR2 SASEGT. The CDR3 DNA reads as TGTGCCAGCATCCCTCGAGATAGCAATCAGCCCCAGCATTTT. Translating gives CASIPRDSNQPQHF.

Here the CDR3 DNA reads TGTGCCAGCAGCTTAGTGCTGCGGGGGGCCTACGAGCAGTACTTC. Translation: CASSLVLRGAYEQYF. This chain links TRBV7-2 with TRBJ2-7; 8 bases align to TRBD2. CDR3 length: 15 residues. V shed 1 base, J shed 2 bases, and the junction held 4 bases outside the gene matches. Germline V lookup: CDR1 SGHTA, CDR2 FQGNSA. Variable domain in full (rest from reference TRBV7-2 and TRBJ2-7): GAGVSQSPSNKVTEKGKDVELRCDPISGHTALYWYRQSLGQGLEFLIYFQGNSAPDKSGLPSDRFSAERTGGSVSTLTIQRTQQEDSAVYLCASSLVLRGAYEQYFGPGTRLTVT.

The J gene is TRBJ1-6, the V gene TRBV5-4, with no clear D. CDR1 is SGHNT and CDR2 is YYREEE in the germline V gene (reference sequence). Trimming took off 1 base at V and 7 bases at J, with 6 bases between the two ends. The CDR3 totals 13 residues. CDR3: CASSLMGNSPLHF. Here the CDR3 DNA reads TGTGCCAGCAGCTTGATGGGAAATTCACCCCTCCACTTT.

The CDR3 here is CASSFLGGTDTQYF. In DNA, the CDR3 is TGTGCCAGCAGCTTTCTTGGGGGCACAGATACGCAGTATTTT. The chain has TRBV9 and TRBJ2-3; unclear D gene. This CDR3 region has 14 residues. Trimming removed 4 bases from V and 1 base from J, with 10 bases in between. Germline-derived CDR1 and CDR2 are SGDLS and YYNGEE. Complete variable domain (other parts from reference TRBV9 and TRBJ2-3): DSGVTQTPKHLITATGQRVTLRCSPRSGDLSVYWYQQSLDQGLQFLIQYYNGEERAKGNILERFSAQQFPDLHSELNLSSLELGDSALYFCASSFLGGTDTQYFGPGTRLTVL.

The chain employs TRBV5-1 and TRBJ2-5, with D perhaps TRBD1 or TRBD2 (5 bases each). V was pared by 5 bases and J by 5 bases, with 19 bases between. In germline, CDR1 is SGHRS, CDR2 YFSETQ. The CDR3 spans 15 residues. The DNA for the CDR3 is TGCGCCAGCAGGCGAGGGGCAGACAATGTGGAGACCCAGTACTTC. Translating it yields CASRRGADNVETQYF.

The rearrangement links TRBV5-8 to TRBJ2-3, with 7 positions matching TRBD1. The CDR3 spans 16 residues. The V segment lost 2 bases and the J segment 3 bases; nucleotides outside the gene matches: 9. Germline V CDR1 and CDR2: SGHTS, YDEGEE. The CDR3 sequence is CASSLDLTGITDTQYF. The CDR3 DNA reads as TGTGCCAGCAGCTTAGATTTGACAGGGATAACAGATACGCAGTATTTT.

CDR3 nucleotides: TGTGCCAGCAGTTCGGACAGGGGCGGCTATGGCTACACCTTC. It specifies CASSSDRGGYGYTF. The V gene is TRBV6-4, the J gene TRBJ1-2, with 9 positions matching TRBD1. V lost 5 bases to trimming and J lost 4 bases; unmatched junction nucleotides: 5. CDR1 and CDR2 from the germline V gene are MRHNA and SNTAGT. CDR3 length: 14 amino acids.

CDR3 in amino acids: CASSRQAAPYEQYF. CDR3 nucleotides: TGCGCCAGCAGCCGACAAGCGGCCCCCTACGAGCAGTACTTC. V is TRBV4-1 and J is TRBJ2-7, with D possibly being TRBD2 (5 bases). Germline V gene sequence: CDR1 MGHRA, CDR2 YSYEKL. The CDR3 is 14 amino acids. V lost 4 bases and J lost 2, with 12 bases in between.

The chain uses TRBV27 and TRBJ1-1; 9 bases are a match to TRBD1. The CDR3 consists of 15 residues. CDR1 is MNHEY, CDR2 SMNVEV, per germline (reference sequence). The junction had 9 bases not matched to a gene; V was cut back by 6 bases and J by 4 bases. This CDR3 reads CASRPHRGRGTEAFF. The CDR3 DNA sequence: TGTGCCAGCAGACCTCACAGGGGGCGCGGCACTGAAGCTTTCTTT.

The chain combines TRBV7-9 with TRBJ2-3; 9 nucleotides agree with TRBD2. CDR3 size: 18 residues. With V trimmed by 2 bases and J by 2 bases, 11 bases remained unmatched. Germline V lookup: CDR1 SEHNR, CDR2 FQNEAQ (reference sequence). The CDR3 is CASSLFGSGGALTDTQYF. As DNA, the CDR3 is TGTGCCAGCAGCTTATTCGGTAGCGGGGGAGCCCTCACAGATACGCAGTATTTT.

This clone was seen a few times. The rearrangement joins TRBV30 to TRBJ2-6; the D gene could be TRBD1 or TRBD2 (5 bases each). V was shortened by 3 bases and J by 2 bases, with 17 bases between the two germline ends. Germline V gene data show CDR1 as GTSNPN and CDR2 as SVGIG (reference sequence). CDR3 size: 17 residues. The CDR3 here is CAWRTFEGWAGANVLTF. As DNA, the CDR3 is TGTGCCTGGAGGACGTTTGAGGGGTGGGCTGGGGCCAACGTCCTGACTTTC.

The chain recombines TRBV11-1 with TRBJ2-1; D is ambiguous. CDR3 length equals 14 residues. Germline V gene sequence: CDR1 SGHAT, CDR2 FQDESV (reference sequence). V lost 8 bases and J lost 1, with 12 bases in between. CDR3 in amino acids: CASGKDGSYNEQFF. The CDR3, as DNA: TGTGCCAGCGGGAAGGACGGTTCCTACAATGAGCAGTTCTTC.

The chain employs TRBV5-5 and TRBJ1-1, with D possibly being TRBD1 (5 bases). Trimming stripped 2 bases from V and 4 bases from J, with 15 bases between. Germline V gives CDR1 SGHKS, CDR2 YYEKEE (reference sequence). The CDR3 has 15 residues. The CDR3 loop is CASSLGALGGTEAFF. Written as DNA, the CDR3 is TGTGCCAGCAGCTTAGGGGCTTTGGGGGGCACTGAAGCTTTCTTT.

The chain employs TRBV18 and TRBJ1-4; a possible D gene is TRBD1 (6 bases). The CDR3 has 16 residues. V gave up 3 bases and J gave up 8 bases, with 19 bases separating them. The germline V gene has CDR1 KGHSH and CDR2 LQKENI. The CDR3 region is CASSPNTNRAGEKLFF. DNA of the CDR3: TGTGCCAGCTCACCGAATACTAACAGGGCGGGGGAAAAACTGTTTTTT. Together with reference TRBV18 and TRBJ1-4, the CDR3 gives the full variable domain: NAGVMQNPRHLVRRRGQEARLRCSPMKGHSHVYWYRQLPEEGLKFMVYLQKENIIDESGMPKERFSAEFPKEGPSILRIQQVVRGDSAAYFCASSPNTNRAGEKLFFGSGTQLSVL.

V usage is TRBV5-1 and J usage is TRBJ2-3; 9 positions agree with TRBD2. The CDR3 has 15 residues. Per the germline V gene, CDR1 is SGHRS and CDR2 is YFSETQ. J was trimmed by 4 bases and V by 0 bases; bases with no gene match: 3. This CDR3 is CASSLGGRAPDTQYF. The DNA of the CDR3 is TGCGCCAGCAGCTTGGGCGGGAGGGCCCCAGATACGCAGTATTTT. The entire variable domain, with the rest obtained from reference TRBV5-1 and TRBJ2-3, is as follows: KAGVTQTPRYLIKTRGQQVTLSCSPISGHRSVSWYQQTPGQGLQFLFEYFSETQRNKGNFPGRFSGRQFSNSRSEMNVSTLELGDSALYLCASSLGGRAPDTQYFGPGTRLTVL.